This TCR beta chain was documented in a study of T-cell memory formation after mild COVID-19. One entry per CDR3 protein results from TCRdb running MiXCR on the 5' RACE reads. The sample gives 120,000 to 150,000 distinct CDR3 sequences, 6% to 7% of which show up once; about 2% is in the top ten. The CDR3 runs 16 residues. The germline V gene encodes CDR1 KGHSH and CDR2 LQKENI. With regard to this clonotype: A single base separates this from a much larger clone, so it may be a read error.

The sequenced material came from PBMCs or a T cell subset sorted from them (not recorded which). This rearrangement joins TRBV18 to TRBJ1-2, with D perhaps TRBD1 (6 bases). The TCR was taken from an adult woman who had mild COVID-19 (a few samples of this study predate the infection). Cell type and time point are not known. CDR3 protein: CASHSASGASGHGYNF. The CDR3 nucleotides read TGTGCCAGCCACTCCGCGTCAGGGGCTTCAGGCCATGGCTACAACTTC.